This TCR beta chain is drawn from a study of T cell responses to AZD1222 COVID-19 vaccine. Study-wide points: Once two AZD1222 doses were given, Spike-specific TCR breadth and depth went up. Only 5 or 6 AZD1222 recipients were seropositive at baseline. The study reported that nearly half of spike-specific TCRs target unmutated variant regions.

V shed 3 bases, J shed 7 bases, and the junction held 3 bases outside the gene matches. The CDR3 has 14 amino acids. The germline V gene encodes CDR1 LNHDA and CDR2 SQIVND (reference sequence). Second-dose schedules of about 4 or about 12 weeks were combined. Measured with immunoSEQ multiplex PCR; TCRdb has only the in-frame clones, and not every one. Found here are approximately 130,000 clones, 88% of them singletons; the top ten hold over 5%. On this clone: Its antigen is still unknown.

The chain recombines TRBV19 with TRBJ1-4; 9 nucleotides match TRBD1. The material sequenced was peripheral blood, taken 28 days after the second AZD1222 dose. The source of this sequence is an adult who received the AZD1222 COVID-19 vaccine. The CDR3 DNA reads TGTGCCAGTAGTATGGGACAGGGCGTTGAAAAACTGTTTTTT. This translates into CASSMGQGVEKLFF.